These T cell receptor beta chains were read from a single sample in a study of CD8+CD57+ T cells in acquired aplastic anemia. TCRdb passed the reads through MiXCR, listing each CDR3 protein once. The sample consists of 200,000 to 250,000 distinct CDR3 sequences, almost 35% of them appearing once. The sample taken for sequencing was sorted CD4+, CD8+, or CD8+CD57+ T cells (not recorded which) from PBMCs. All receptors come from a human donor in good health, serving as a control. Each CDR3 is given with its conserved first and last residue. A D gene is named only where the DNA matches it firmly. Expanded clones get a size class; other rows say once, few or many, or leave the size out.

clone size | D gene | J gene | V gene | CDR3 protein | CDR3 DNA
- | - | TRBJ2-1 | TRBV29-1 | CSVVNNEQFF | TGCAGCGTTGTTAACAATGAGCAGTTCTTC
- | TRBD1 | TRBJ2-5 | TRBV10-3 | CAISGTAVQETQYF | TGTGCCATCAGCGGGACAGCAGTACAGGAGACCCAGTACTTC
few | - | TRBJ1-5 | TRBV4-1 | CASSRGQGNQPQHF | TGCGCCAGCAGCCGTGGCCAGGGAAATCAGCCCCAGCATTTT
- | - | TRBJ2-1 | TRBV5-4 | CASSLARQSYNEQFF | TGTGCCAGCAGCTTGGCAAGGCAGTCCTACAATGAGCAGTTCTTC
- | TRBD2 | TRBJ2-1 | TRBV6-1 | CASLRLAPRYNEQFF | TGTGCCAGCCTCAGACTAGCCCCTCGGTACAATGAGCAGTTCTTC
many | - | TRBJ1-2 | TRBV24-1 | CATSPTGARISGYTF | TGTGCCACCAGTCCCACGGGGGCACGTATCAGTGGCTACACCTTC
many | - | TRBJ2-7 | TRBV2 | CASSETWATSYEQYF | TGTGCCAGCAGTGAAACGTGGGCCACGTCCTACGAGCAGTACTTC
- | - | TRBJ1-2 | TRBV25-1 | CASRDLEGTYGYTF | TGTGCCAGCAGAGATTTGGAGGGGACCTATGGCTACACCTTC
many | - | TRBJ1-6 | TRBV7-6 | CASSLAVGAGRSPLHF | TGTGCCAGCAGCTTAGCTGTCGGGGCCGGGAGATCACCCCTCCACTTT
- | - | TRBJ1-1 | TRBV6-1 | CASSTGIQGTEAFF | TGTGCCAGCAGCACCGGGATTCAAGGCACTGAAGCTTTCTTT
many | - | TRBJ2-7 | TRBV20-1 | CSAGDSPYEQYF | TGCAGTGCTGGGGACTCCCCCTACGAGCAGTACTTC
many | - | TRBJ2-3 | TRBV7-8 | CACGVSGSTDTQYF | TGTGCCTGCGGGGTGAGCGGGAGCACAGATACGCAGTATTTT
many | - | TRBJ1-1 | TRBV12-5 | CASGVGRVGTEAFF | TGTGCTAGTGGCGTGGGAAGAGTGGGCACTGAAGCTTTCTTT
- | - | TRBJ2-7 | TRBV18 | CASSQGGYEQYF | TGTGCCAGCTCACAGGGGGGGTACGAGCAGTACTTC
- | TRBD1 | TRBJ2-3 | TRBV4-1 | CASSQVISGTGGTDTQYF | TGCGCCAGCAGCCAAGTGATCAGTGGGACAGGGGGAACAGATACGCAGTATTTT
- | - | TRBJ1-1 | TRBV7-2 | CASSTSFNTEAFF | TGTGCCAGCAGTACGAGCTTCAACACTGAAGCTTTCTTT
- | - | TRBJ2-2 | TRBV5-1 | CASSLAWETGELFF | TGCGCCAGCAGCTTGGCCTGGGAAACCGGGGAGCTGTTTTTT
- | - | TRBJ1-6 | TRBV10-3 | CAISESSPPNSPLHF | TGTGCCATCAGTGAGTCCTCGCCCCCAAATTCACCCCTCCACTTT
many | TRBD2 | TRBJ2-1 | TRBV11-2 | CASSGGAGLQNEQFF | TGTGCCAGCAGCGGGGGAGCGGGACTACAGAATGAGCAGTTCTTC
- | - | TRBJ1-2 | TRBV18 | CASSLPPPLYGYTF | TGTGCCAGCTCACTCCCACCGCCCTTGTACGGCTACACCTTC
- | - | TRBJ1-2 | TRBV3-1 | CASSHTPEGGYTF | TGTGCCAGCAGCCACACCCCGGAGGGTGGCTACACCTTC
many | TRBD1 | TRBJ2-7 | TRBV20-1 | CSASGAGGTYEQYF | TGCAGTGCTAGTGGGGCAGGGGGAACCTACGAGCAGTACTTC
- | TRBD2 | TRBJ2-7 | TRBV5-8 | CASSLRTSGNGEQYF | TGTGCCAGCAGCCTAAGGACTAGCGGGAATGGCGAGCAGTACTTC
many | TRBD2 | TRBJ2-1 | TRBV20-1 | CSASRGSGSYNEQFF | TGCAGTGCTAGTCGCGGGAGTGGATCCTACAATGAGCAGTTCTTC
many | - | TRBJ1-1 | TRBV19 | CASTFRGPLEAFF | TGTGCCAGTACTTTCAGGGGACCCCTAGAAGCTTTCTTT
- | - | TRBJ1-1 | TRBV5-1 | CASSSGGVAHTEAFF | TGCGCCAGCAGCTCCGGGGGGGTTGCGCACACTGAAGCTTTCTTT
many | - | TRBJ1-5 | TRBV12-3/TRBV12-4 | CASSSPGDQPQHF | TGTGCCAGCAGTTCCCCGGGGGATCAGCCCCAGCATTTT
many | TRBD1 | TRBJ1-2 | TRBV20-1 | CSARSDRGRRIYTF | TGCAGTGCTAGGAGCGACAGGGGGCGTAGGATCTACACCTTC
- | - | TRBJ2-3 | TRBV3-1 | CASTPGGTDTQYF | TGTGCCAGCACGCCGGGGGGCACAGATACGCAGTATTTT
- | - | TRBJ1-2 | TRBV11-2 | CASSDSYGTHGYTF | TGTGCCAGCAGTGATTCGTACGGGACACATGGCTACACCTTC
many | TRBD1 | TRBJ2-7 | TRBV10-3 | CAISDLIGQGYEQYF | TGTGCCATCAGTGATTTAATCGGACAGGGCTACGAGCAGTACTTC
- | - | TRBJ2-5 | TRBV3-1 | CASSYADGETQYF | TGTGCCAGCAGCTACGCGGACGGGGAGACCCAGTACTTC
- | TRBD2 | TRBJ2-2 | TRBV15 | CATKPRGLRNTGELFF | TGTGCCACTAAACCCCGGGGACTACGAAACACCGGGGAGCTGTTTTTT
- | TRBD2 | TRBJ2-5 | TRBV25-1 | CASSEFWLAGGLETQYF | TGTGCCAGCAGTGAATTCTGGCTAGCGGGGGGGCTGGAGACCCAGTACTTC
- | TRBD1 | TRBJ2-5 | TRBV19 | CASSSTGAQETQYF | TGTGCCAGTAGTTCGACAGGGGCCCAAGAGACCCAGTACTTC
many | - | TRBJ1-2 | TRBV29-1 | CSVEVPSNYGYTF | TGCAGCGTTGAAGTACCTTCTAACTATGGCTACACCTTC
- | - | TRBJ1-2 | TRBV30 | CALQTYGYTF | TGTGCCTTGCAGACCTATGGCTACACCTTC
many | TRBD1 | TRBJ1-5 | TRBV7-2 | CASSLALTGTGDNQPQHF | TGTGCCAGCAGCTTAGCGCTTACCGGGACAGGGGATAATCAGCCCCAGCATTTT
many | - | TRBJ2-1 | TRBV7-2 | CASTPQLAGRHEQFF | TGTGCCAGCACCCCTCAACTAGCAGGGCGGCACGAGCAGTTCTTC
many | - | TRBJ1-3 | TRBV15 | CATSRDYGSTGSRSGNTIYF | TGTGCCACCAGCAGAGATTACGGTAGTACCGGGTCTCGCTCTGGAAACACCATATATTTT
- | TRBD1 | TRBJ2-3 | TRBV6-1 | CASSPDRGTPDTQYF | TGTGCCAGCTCACCGGACAGGGGGACGCCAGATACGCAGTATTTT